Following are 22 T cell receptor beta chains from one sample sequenced in a study of cytomegalovirus exposure and HLA in healthy donors. This PCR relied on a set of 60 Vbeta primers and 13 Jbeta primers. TCRdb keeps only in-frame clones here, not all; method: immunoSEQ multiplex PCR. The sample lists more than 110,000 clones, roughly 65% seen once, with roughly 1.7% in the top ten. Input material: PBMCs. These receptors originate from a woman younger than 45 in good health and CMV-seronegative.

The rearrangement joins TRBV6-1 to TRBJ1-2, with D perhaps matching TRBD1 (6 bases). Trimming removed 3 bases from V and 8 bases from J, with 16 bases in between. CDR1 and CDR2 (germline): MNHNS, SASEGT. This CDR3 comprises 14 residues. The CDR3 DNA sequence: TGTGCCAGCAGTGAGTCCCAGGGGACTAGCGGCTACACCTTC. It is translated as CASSESQGTSGYTF.

The genes are TRBV28 and TRBJ2-3; 11 bases line up with TRBD2. CDR1 is MDHEN and CDR2 is SYDVKM in the germline V gene. J was trimmed by 12 bases and V by 3 bases; bases with no gene match: 5. The CDR3 has 13 amino acids. The DNA of the CDR3 is TGTGCCAGCAGTTTGACTAGCGGGATGAGCCAGTATTTT. Translating gives CASSLTSGMSQYF.

The chain has TRBV21-1 and TRBJ2-7; the table calls TRBD2, which could not be checked here. TRBV21-1 is a pseudogene locus. The CDR3 consists of 15 residues. CDR3 sequence (DNA): TGTGCCACCTCGAGTCTGAAGCGGGACGCCCACGAGCAGTACTTC. Translated, it gives CATSSLKRDAHEQYF.

The chain recombines TRBV5-4 with TRBJ2-3; TRBD2 matches 12 bases. The germline CDR1 and CDR2 sequences are SGHNT and YYREEE (reference sequence). Germline trimming cut 0 bases from V and 7 bases from J; bases unmatched to any gene: 15. The CDR3 consists of 19 residues. The DNA of the CDR3 is TGTGCCAGCAGCTTGGGAGCTAGCGGGGGGGGCCCTAATCCATATACGCAGTATTTT. Translated, it gives CASSLGASGGGPNPYTQYF.

This clone was observed a handful of times. The chain employs TRBV30 and TRBJ1-4; no firm D call. The germline CDR1 and CDR2 sequences are GTSNPN and SVGIG (reference sequence). This CDR3 region has 11 residues. Trimming removed 0 bases at V and 8 bases at J, with 4 bases between. DNA for the CDR3: TGTGCCTGGAGTGTACGGGAAAAACTGTTTTTT. The encoded protein is CAWSVREKLFF.

The chain is built from TRBV7-2 and TRBJ2-7, with unresolved D. CDR3 length: 13 amino acids. CDR1 SGHTA and CDR2 FQGNSA come from the germline V gene. V lost 1 base to trimming and J lost 7 bases, with 11 bases between them. CDR3 region: CASSLGPSKEQYV. The CDR3 nucleotides read TGTGCCAGCAGCTTAGGACCCTCTAAGGAGCAGTACGTC.

The chain joins TRBV11-2 to TRBJ1-2; tentative D call: TRBD1 (5 bases). V was clipped by 5 bases and J by 8 bases, with 18 bases between them. Germline CDR1 reads SGHAT; CDR2 reads FQNNGV. The CDR3 is 14 amino acids. CDR3 DNA: TGTGCCAGCAGCCCTATACTCAGGGTGCGCGGCTACACCTTC. Amino acids: CASSPILRVRGYTF.

A few counts support this clone. V and J are TRBV7-3 and TRBJ1-1; 8 bases align to TRBD1. The junction had 2 bases not matched to a gene; V was cut back by 6 bases and J by 8 bases. This CDR3 is 11 amino acids long. Germline V gene data show CDR1 as SGHTA and CDR2 as FQGTGA. CDR3 amino acids: CASSAGGEAFF. As DNA, the CDR3 is TGTGCCAGCAGTGCAGGGGGCGAAGCTTTCTTT.

The chain links TRBV25-1 to TRBJ2-1; 8 bases fit TRBD1. Germline V gene lookup returns CDR1 MGHDK and CDR2 SYGVNS. The CDR3 runs to 15 residues. After removal of 2 bases from V and 8 bases from J, the junction contained 8 bases not matched to a gene. The CDR3 region has the DNA TGTGCCAGCAGTGAAGGGAGGACAGGGATCGATGAGCAGTTCTTC. It yields the protein CASSEGRTGIDEQFF.

This clone was counted between two and nine times. The CDR3 sequence: CASSSDRGQGYTF. In DNA form, the CDR3 reads TGTGCCAGCAGCTCCGACAGGGGGCAGGGCTACACCTTC. V usage is TRBV7-8 and J usage is TRBJ1-2; 10 bases map to TRBD1. Germline assignment: CDR1 SGHVS and CDR2 FQNEAQ. V was pared by 4 bases and J by 8 bases, with 4 bases of the junction left unmatched. The CDR3 extends over 13 amino acids.

The chain uses TRBV5-5 and TRBJ1-1; D is unclear. CDR1 and CDR2 from the germline V gene are SGHKS and YYEKEE (reference sequence). V lost 2 bases, J lost 0 bases, and 5 bases lay in between. The CDR3 covers 13 residues. The CDR3 DNA sequence: TGTGCCAGCAGCTTTCGGTTGAACACTGAAGCTTTCTTT. Translation gives CASSFRLNTEAFF.

CDR3 DNA sequence: TGTGCCAGCAGTTTACGGGGGGTAGGGACTGAAGCTTTCTTT. Residues: CASSLRGVGTEAFF. The chain recombines TRBV28 with TRBJ1-1; D may be TRBD1 (5 bases). The V end lost 2 bases, the J end lost 5 bases, and 12 bases lay between the germline ends. This CDR3 has 14 residues. Per the germline V gene, CDR1 is MDHEN and CDR2 is SYDVKM.

This clone was found a few times. The genes are TRBV19 and TRBJ2-4, with TRBD2 identical over 9 bases. The CDR3 contains 15 residues. Germline V gives CDR1 LNHDA, CDR2 SQIVND (reference sequence). After removal of 9 bases from V and 1 base from J, the junction contained 7 bases not matched to a gene. For the CDR3, the DNA is TGTGCCAGCGAGGGGCGGGAGGGGGCCAAAAACATTCAGTACTTC. It specifies CASEGREGAKNIQYF.

The chain links TRBV7-9 to TRBJ2-7; D is possibly TRBD1 (6 bases). This CDR3 has 16 amino acids. V was pared by 5 bases and J by 5 bases, with 22 bases between. CDR1 and CDR2 from the germline V gene are SEHNR and FQNEAQ (reference sequence). The CDR3 region is CASSLPSGAPPDEQYF. CDR3 nucleotides: TGTGCCAGCAGCCTCCCCTCAGGGGCCCCCCCCGACGAGCAGTACTTC. Full variable domain (rest looked up from reference TRBV7-9 and TRBJ2-7): DTGVSQNPRHKITKRGQNVTFRCDPISEHNRLYWYRQTLGQGPEFLTYFQNEAQLEKSRLLSDRFSAERPKGSFSTLEIQRTEQGDSAMYLCASSLPSGAPPDEQYFGPGTRLTVT.

This clone was seen more than once but under ten times. The V and J genes are TRBV7-3 and TRBJ1-2; maybe TRBD1 (5 bases). Germline V gives CDR1 SGHTA, CDR2 FQGTGA. CDR3 length: 13 residues. V lost 2 bases, J lost 7 bases, and 11 bases lay in between. CDR3 in amino acids: CASSLSQGGGYTF. The CDR3 DNA sequence: TGTGCCAGCAGCTTATCTCAGGGTGGTGGCTACACCTTC.

The chain employs TRBV7-2 and TRBJ2-1; TRBD2 matches 7 bases. V dropped 3 bases and J dropped 5; count of bases not matched to a gene: 4. The CDR3 runs 14 residues. CDR1 and CDR2 (germline): SGHTA, FQGNSA. The DNA for the CDR3 is TGTGCCAGCAGCTTGTCTAGCGGCAACAATGAGCAGTTCTTC. Protein sequence: CASSLSSGNNEQFF. The complete variable domain, with remaining parts taken from reference TRBV7-2 and TRBJ2-1, reads GAGVSQSPSNKVTEKGKDVELRCDPISGHTALYWYRQSLGQGLEFLIYFQGNSAPDKSGLPSDRFSAERTGGSVSTLTIQRTQQEDSAVYLCASSLSSGNNEQFFGPGTRLTVL.

This chain links TRBV19 with TRBJ2-7; D possibly corresponds to TRBD1 (7 bases). Trimming pared 6 bases from V and 3 bases from J, leaving 18 bases between. The CDR3 contains 15 residues. Per the germline V gene, CDR1 is LNHDA and CDR2 is SQIVND (reference sequence). CDR3 loop: CASSEGAGGYYEQYF. CDR3 DNA sequence: TGTGCCAGTAGCGAGGGGGCAGGGGGGTACTACGAGCAGTACTTC.

The V and J genes are TRBV19 and TRBJ2-3, with 7 bases lining up with TRBD2. V shed 2 bases and J 0 bases; nucleotides not matched to a gene: 8. The CDR3 is made up of 17 amino acids. Per germline, CDR1 LNHDA and CDR2 SQIVND (reference sequence). The CDR3 region is CASSIRGGRGSTDTQYF. CDR3 DNA sequence: TGTGCCAGTAGTATACGGGGCGGGAGAGGCAGCACAGATACGCAGTATTTT.

The J gene is TRBJ1-2, the V gene TRBV5-6; D unclear. The CDR3 runs 13 residues. Germline CDR1 and CDR2: SGHDT and YYEEEE. V was shortened by 0 bases and J by 8 bases, with 11 bases between the two germline ends. The CDR3 loop is CASSLAEGSGYTF. CDR3 sequence (DNA): TGTGCCAGCAGCTTGGCCGAAGGGAGCGGCTACACCTTC.

This chain uses TRBV7-6 with TRBJ2-1, with 12 bases aligning to TRBD1. The CDR3 covers 16 residues. Germline assignment: CDR1 SGHVS and CDR2 FNYEAQ. V gave up 5 bases and J gave up 1 base; unmatched junction bases: 3. CDR3 residues: CASSQGQGASYNEQFF. The DNA for the CDR3 is TGTGCCAGCAGCCAGGGACAGGGGGCGTCCTACAATGAGCAGTTCTTC.

This clone was counted at least ten times. The rearrangement links TRBV5-8 to TRBJ2-6, with no clear D. V lost 4 bases to trimming and J lost 0 bases, with 8 bases between them. Germline V gene data show CDR1 as SGHTS and CDR2 as YDEGEE. The CDR3 sequence is 15 residues long. The CDR3 DNA reads TGTGCCAGCAGCCCCCCGGGCTCTGGGGCCAACGTCCTGACTTTC. As protein: CASSPPGSGANVLTF.

V gene TRBV6-5 combines with J gene TRBJ2-3; D gene uncertain. The V gene's germline CDR1 is MNHEY and CDR2 SVGAGI. This CDR3 spans 13 amino acids. V was cut by 8 bases and J by 1 base, with 10 bases left in between. CDR3 protein: CASRFQGTDTQYF. For the CDR3, the DNA is TGTGCCAGCCGTTTCCAGGGCACAGATACGCAGTATTTT.